This T cell receptor (beta chain) was identified in a study of control samples from healthy donors and cancer patients. Sequencing used immunoSEQ multiplex PCR; TCRdb keeps in-frame clones, though not all of them. The data hold about 190,000 clones, with around 93% observed a single time. What was sequenced was blood. This TCR was sampled from a man aged 25 to 45 in good health.

The CDR3 coding sequence is TGTGCCAGCAGCTTTCCAGGGAGTAGCTACACCTTC. Translation: CASSFPGSSYTF. The V and J genes are TRBV5-6 and TRBJ1-2, with a weak D call TRBD1 (5 bases). Deletions cut 2 bases from V and 9 bases from J, with 11 bases between. The germline V gene has CDR1 SGHDT and CDR2 YYEEEE. The CDR3 contains 12 residues.